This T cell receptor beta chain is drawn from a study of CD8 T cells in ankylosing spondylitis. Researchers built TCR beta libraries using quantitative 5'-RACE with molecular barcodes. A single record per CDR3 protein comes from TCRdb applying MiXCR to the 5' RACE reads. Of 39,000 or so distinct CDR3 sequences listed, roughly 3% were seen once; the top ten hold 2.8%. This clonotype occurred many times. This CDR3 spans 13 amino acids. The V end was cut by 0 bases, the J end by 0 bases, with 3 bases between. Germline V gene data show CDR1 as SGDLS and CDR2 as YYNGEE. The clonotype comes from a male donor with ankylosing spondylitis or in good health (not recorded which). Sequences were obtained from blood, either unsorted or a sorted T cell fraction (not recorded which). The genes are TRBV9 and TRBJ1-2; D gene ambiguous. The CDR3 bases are TGTGCCAGCAGCGTAGTTCCTAACTATGGCTACACCTTC. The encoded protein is CASSVVPNYGYTF.